This T cell receptor beta chain was sequenced for a study of regulatory T cells in long-lasting Graves disease. At the level of the study: Over 5 years of antithyroid drugs with positive TSH receptor antibodies was taken to mean persistent Graves' disease.

In building TCR beta libraries, iRepertoire HTBI primers were used together with Arm-PCR of CDR3 regions. TCRdb recomputed calls from the multiplex PCR reads with MiXCR, one row per CDR3 protein. The sample lists 430,000 or so distinct CDR3 sequences, 21% occurring once. The time point: persistent/refractory GD, antithyroid drugs over 5 years with positive TRAb. RNA from PBMCs was the source of the TCR library. This receptor was taken from a female donor with Graves disease. The sequencing here drew on peripheral blood mononuclear cells (PBMCs), taken when the disease was refractory, from a patient treated with antithyroid drugs.

CDR3 sequence: CASSRLRSGSDTGELFF. The CDR3 DNA follows: TGCGCCAGCAGCCGGCTTAGGTCGGGTTCCGACACCGGGGAGCTGTTTTTT. V is TRBV5-1 and J is TRBJ2-2; no clear D. This CDR3 contains 17 residues. With 4 bases removed from V and 3 bases from J, the gap between germline ends came to 19 bases. CDR1 is SGHRS, CDR2 YFSETQ, per germline.